The 8 T cell receptor beta chains below were found in one sample sequenced in a study of blood T cell repertoires in COVID-19. The protocol was immunoSEQ multiplex PCR, while the TCRdb copy is restricted to in-frame clones and leaves out a portion. The table has about 83,000 clones, roughly 80% seen once; the top ten hold less than 20%. Sequenced sample: peripheral blood. These receptors were obtained from a woman aged 80 or over with acute or convalescent COVID-19.

V usage is TRBV2 and J usage is TRBJ1-4, with 7 positions matching TRBD1. J was trimmed by 8 bases and V by 7 bases; bases with no gene match: 13. CDR3 length: 15 amino acids. Germline assignment: CDR1 SNHLY and CDR2 FYNNEI. The CDR3 spells CASTPEGAVIEKLFF. For the CDR3, the DNA is TGTGCCAGCACCCCGGAGGGGGCAGTTATCGAAAAACTGTTTTTT.

The sample holds a few counts of this clone. The chain employs TRBV7-8 and TRBJ1-4, with a weak D call TRBD1 (5 bases). This CDR3 contains 14 residues. The V end lost 5 bases, the J end lost 8 bases, and 15 bases lay between the germline ends. Germline V gene data show CDR1 as SGHVS and CDR2 as FQNEAQ. DNA of the CDR3: TGTGCCAGCAGCCAGAGACAGCGTCCCGAAAAACTGTTTTTT. Protein: CASSQRQRPEKLFF. Together with reference TRBV7-8 and TRBJ1-4, the CDR3 gives the full variable domain: GAGVSQSPRYKVAKRGQDVALRCDPISGHVSLFWYQQALGQGPEFLTYFQNEAQLDKSGLPSDRFFAERPEGSVSTLKIQRTQQEDSAVYLCASSQRQRPEKLFFGSGTQLSVL.

V and J are TRBV19 and TRBJ1-4, with no clear D. This CDR3 has 13 amino acids. The germline V gene has CDR1 LNHDA and CDR2 SQIVND (reference sequence). V was cut by 7 bases and J by 8 bases, with 14 bases left in between. This chain's CDR3 is CASMNRPREKLFF. CDR3 DNA sequence: TGTGCCAGTATGAACAGACCTCGGGAAAAACTGTTTTTT.

The V call is TRBV28, the J call TRBJ2-3, with D possibly matching TRBD1 (6 bases). This CDR3 is 15 amino acids long. V was pared by 6 bases and J by 0 bases, with 13 bases between. Germline V gene data show CDR1 as MDHEN and CDR2 as SYDVKM. The CDR3 spells CASSPGHSSTDTQYF. CDR3 sequence (DNA): TGTGCCAGCAGCCCGGGACACTCTAGCACAGATACGCAGTATTTT.

The CDR3 coding sequence is TGTGCCAGCAGCACTACCCGACAGGCCCTCTATGGCTACACCTTC. It codes for CASSTTRQALYGYTF. The V call is TRBV6-5, the J call TRBJ1-2; tentatively, D is TRBD1 (6 bases). CDR1 and CDR2 (germline): MNHEY, SVGAGI. The CDR3 length is 15 residues. V dropped 6 bases and J dropped 4 bases, with 18 bases sitting between them.

The chain has TRBV29-1 and TRBJ2-1; 7 nucleotides line up with TRBD1. CDR3 length: 14 amino acids. With V trimmed by 4 bases and J by 0 bases, 3 bases remained unmatched. Germline-derived CDR1 and CDR2 are SQVTM and ANQGSEA. The CDR3 DNA is TGCAGCGTTGGGAGGACAGGCTCCTACAATGAGCAGTTCTTC. The encoded protein is CSVGRTGSYNEQFF.

The chain links TRBV4-3 to TRBJ2-5; possible D gene TRBD1, 6 bases. The V end lost 2 bases, the J end lost 5 bases, and 12 bases lay between the germline ends. Germline V gene data show CDR1 as LGHNA and CDR2 as YSLEER. CDR3 length: 14 amino acids. The CDR3 is CASSQTQGFETQYF. In DNA form, the CDR3 reads TGCGCCAGCAGCCAAACACAGGGTTTCGAGACCCAGTACTTC.

The count of this clone is one. The V and J genes are TRBV19 and TRBJ1-5, with 7 bases fitting TRBD1. The germline V gene has CDR1 LNHDA and CDR2 SQIVND (reference sequence). The J segment lost 3 bases and the V segment lost 6 bases, leaving 14 bases of the junction unmatched. The CDR3 sequence is 17 residues long. CDR3 protein: CASSRSGTERINQPQHF. CDR3 DNA sequence: TGTGCCAGTAGCCGATCCGGGACAGAGCGTATCAATCAGCCCCAGCATTTT.